This T cell receptor beta chain comes out of a study of blood T cells in healthy people across ages. Every sample had a minimum of 6 million PBMCs isolated. Overall study findings and caveats: Comparison with aged donors showed that long-lived donors had more naive CD4+ cells and higher diversity. Estimates drawn from one million T cells were deemed to understate diversity. Per-million-T-cell TCR beta diversity fell roughly linearly with age.

A sample-barcoded 5' primer and a J-beta primer mix were used in a second PCR of roughly 7 to 11 cycles. TCRdb redid the calling of the 5' RACE reads with MiXCR, one entry per CDR3 protein. In the table there are 700,000 or so distinct CDR3 sequences, about 20% of which are singletons. A word on this clonotype: Antigen unknown.

Trimming stripped 1 base from V and 5 bases from J, with 17 bases between. Germline CDR1 DFQATT, CDR2 SNEGSKA (reference sequence). The CDR3 has 15 residues. The chain links TRBV20-1 to TRBJ1-1; D is perhaps TRBD1 (5 bases). Sequencing input: blood. The TCR comes from a man aged 65 to 79 in good health. The CDR3 coding sequence is TGCAGTGCTAGAGGATTTTTCGGGGGTGAAACTGAAGCTTTCTTT. Translating gives CSARGFFGGETEAFF.